This entry lists 21 T cell receptor beta chains sequenced from one sample in a study of cytomegalovirus exposure and HLA in healthy donors. Repertoires were generated with immunoSEQ multiplex PCR, while TCRdb's copy carries only in-frame clones and drops some. The repertoire includes tens of thousands of clones, roughly 96% of them detected once, and 2.4% sits in the top ten. The sequenced material came from PBMCs. The receptors stem from a man between 18 and 35 years old in good health and CMV-seronegative.

The rearrangement joins TRBV6-1 to TRBJ1-5, with 11 bases fitting TRBD1. The CDR3 contains 17 residues. After removal of 1 base from V and 6 bases from J, the junction contained 8 bases not matched to a gene. In germline, CDR1 is MNHNS, CDR2 SASEGT. The CDR3 nucleotides are TGTGCCAGCAGTGAAGGTCGGGACAGGGGGTTCGTTCAGCCCCAGCATTTT. It encodes CASSEGRDRGFVQPQHF.

The chain employs TRBV9 and TRBJ1-2; 8 bases line up with TRBD1. Germline V gene data show CDR1 as SGDLS and CDR2 as YYNGEE. The junction had 5 bases not matched to a gene; V was cut back by 4 bases and J by 6 bases. The CDR3 spans 13 residues. CDR3 nucleotides: TGTGCCAGCAGCTTGGGACAGGACAATGGCTACACCTTC. Translated, it gives CASSLGQDNGYTF. The variable domain in full, completed from reference TRBV9 and TRBJ1-2, reads DSGVTQTPKHLITATGQRVTLRCSPRSGDLSVYWYQQSLDQGLQFLIQYYNGEERAKGNILERFSAQQFPDLHSELNLSSLELGDSALYFCASSLGQDNGYTFGSGTRLTVV.

The gene calls are TRBV6-5 and TRBJ2-1; 12 bases align to TRBD2. Per the germline V gene, CDR1 is MNHEY and CDR2 is SVGAGI. This CDR3 has 16 amino acids. Germline trimming cut 4 bases from V and 7 bases from J; bases unmatched to any gene: 8. CDR3 amino acids: CASSSLGTSGRNEQFF. For the CDR3, the DNA is TGTGCCAGCAGTTCCCTCGGGACTAGCGGGCGGAATGAGCAGTTCTTC.

The chain employs TRBV5-6 and TRBJ2-1; 8 positions agree with TRBD2. Germline lookup yields CDR1 SGHDT and CDR2 YYEEEE. This CDR3 comprises 15 residues. V trimming: 3 bases; J trimming: 6 bases; junction bases outside the gene matches: 8. Here the CDR3 DNA reads TGTGCCAGCAGCTCGGGACTAGGGGTAGGCAATGAGCAGTTCTTC. Translated: CASSSGLGVGNEQFF.

The V call is TRBV11-2, the J call TRBJ1-2, with a tentative D call TRBD1 (5 bases). The CDR3 covers 14 residues. The V and J ends lost 0 bases and 4 bases respectively, with 9 bases between them. Germline V gives CDR1 SGHAT, CDR2 FQNNGV. CDR3 loop: CASSLEAGLYGYTF. DNA of the CDR3: TGTGCCAGCAGCTTAGAGGCAGGGCTCTATGGCTACACCTTC.

The V and J genes are TRBV6-5 and TRBJ1-6, with a weak D call TRBD1 (5 bases). V gave up 0 bases and J gave up 8 bases, with 11 bases separating them. This CDR3 region has 15 residues. The germline V gene has CDR1 MNHEY and CDR2 SVGAGI. The CDR3 is CASSYSDDSYSPLHF. The DNA of the CDR3 is TGTGCCAGCAGTTACTCCGATGACAGCTATTCACCCCTCCACTTT.

V and J are TRBV6-5 and TRBJ2-3; 8 bases map to TRBD1. V lost 5 bases and J lost 4; bases outside the gene matches: 5. Germline CDR1 is MNHEY and CDR2 is SVGAGI. This CDR3 has 14 amino acids. The DNA of the CDR3 is TGTGCCAGCAGTACTCCGGGACAGGCAGATACGCAGTATTTT. This encodes CASSTPGQADTQYF.

The chain recombines TRBV19 with TRBJ2-1; D remains ambiguous. CDR3 length equals 15 residues. The germline gives CDR1 LNHDA, CDR2 SQIVND (reference sequence). The V end was cut by 5 bases, the J end by 8 bases, with 19 bases between. This CDR3 is CASSASDVLGYEQFF. CDR3 sequence (DNA): TGTGCCAGTAGTGCCTCTGACGTGCTGGGCTATGAGCAGTTCTTC.

The chain joins TRBV30 to TRBJ2-7, with TRBD2 as a possible D gene (5 bases). There are 14 residues in the CDR3. Trimming removed 4 bases at V and 3 bases at J, with 16 bases between. Germline assignment: CDR1 GTSNPN and CDR2 SVGIG (reference sequence). The CDR3, as DNA: TGTGCCTGGAAGCGGCAAACAGCTAACTACGAGCAGTACTTC. This encodes CAWKRQTANYEQYF.

The rearrangement links TRBV11-3 to TRBJ2-5; 9 bases map to TRBD2. The V segment lost 1 base and the J segment 5 bases; nucleotides outside the gene matches: 2. CDR1 and CDR2 from the germline V gene are SGHNT and YENEEA. The CDR3 runs 14 residues. The DNA for the CDR3 is TGTGCCAGCAGCTTAGCGAGCGGGAGGGAGACCCAGTACTTC. Protein sequence: CASSLASGRETQYF.

J is TRBJ2-7 and V is TRBV4-1, with TRBD2 matching over 9 bases. Losses at the gene ends were 0 bases for V and 2 bases for J; bases not matched to a gene: 5. Germline V gene data show CDR1 as MGHRA and CDR2 as YSYEKL. This CDR3 comprises 16 residues. CDR3 in amino acids: CASSQDRAGGAYEQYF. DNA for the CDR3: TGCGCCAGCAGCCAAGATCGGGCGGGAGGGGCCTACGAGCAGTACTTC.

CDR3 sequence reads: CASSLAGAEKLFF. The CDR3 bases are TGCGCCAGCAGCTTAGCGGGGGCCGAAAAACTGTTTTTT. This chain uses TRBV4-1 with TRBJ1-4, with a possible D match to TRBD1 (6 bases). Trimming stripped 5 bases from V and 8 bases from J, with 12 bases between. The CDR3 length is 13 residues. Germline lookup yields CDR1 MGHRA and CDR2 YSYEKL.

V and J are TRBV29-1 and TRBJ2-5, with 7 positions matching TRBD1. The CDR3 is made up of 13 amino acids. Unmatched junction bases numbered 3, after V lost 4 bases and J lost 1 base. Per the germline V gene, CDR1 is SQVTM and CDR2 is ANQGSEA. CDR3 sequence reads: CSVVRQGQETQYF. The CDR3 bases are TGCAGCGTTGTGCGACAGGGCCAAGAGACCCAGTACTTC. Variable domain in full (rest from reference TRBV29-1 and TRBJ2-5): SAVISQKPSRDICQRGTSLTIQCQVDSQVTMMFWYRQQPGQSLTLIATANQGSEATYESGFVIDKFPISRPNLTFSTLTVSNMSPEDSSIYLCSVVRQGQETQYFGPGTRLLVL.

The chain is built from TRBV27 and TRBJ1-5; possibly TRBD1 for D (5 bases). In germline, CDR1 is MNHEY, CDR2 SMNVEV (reference sequence). The length of the CDR3 is 14 residues. The V gene lost 1 base and the J gene lost 7 bases, with 11 bases spanning the gap. CDR3 DNA: TGTGCCAGCAGTTTATACGGGGGAGGGCAGCCCCAGCATTTT. This codes for CASSLYGGGQPQHF.

The gene calls are TRBV6-6 and TRBJ2-7; maybe TRBD1 (5 bases). V shed 2 bases and J shed 3 bases, with 8 bases lying between them. The CDR3 contains 13 residues. Per the germline V gene, CDR1 is MNHNY and CDR2 is SVGAGI (reference sequence). DNA of the CDR3: TGTGCCAGCAGTTACCGGCAGGGCTACGAGCAGTACTTC. It codes for CASSYRQGYEQYF.

The chain carries TRBV29-1 and TRBJ2-7, with 10 bases matching TRBD2. V dropped 2 bases and J dropped 5; count of bases not matched to a gene: 9. Germline-derived CDR1 and CDR2 are SQVTM and ANQGSEA. The CDR3 extends over 15 amino acids. CDR3 nucleotides: TGCAGCGTTGAAAGGGCTAGCGGGAGACAGCACGAGCAGTACTTC. Encoded protein: CSVERASGRQHEQYF.

The chain is built from TRBV15 and TRBJ1-2; TRBD1 agrees at 7 bases. Germline-derived CDR1 and CDR2 are LNHNV and YYDKDF (reference sequence). The CDR3 has 18 residues. V lost 2 bases to trimming and J lost 4 bases; unmatched junction nucleotides: 16. The DNA of the CDR3 is TGTGCCACCAGCAGAAATACCCGAGGACAGGTCAATTCCTATGGCTACACCTTC. Translated: CATSRNTRGQVNSYGYTF.

The chain employs TRBV7-9 and TRBJ2-1, with 8 bases matching TRBD2. Trimming took 2 bases from V and 7 from J; bases not matched to a gene: 1. Germline CDR1 reads SEHNR; CDR2 reads FQNEAQ (reference sequence). CDR3 length equals 13 residues. This chain's CDR3 is CASSLPSGNEQFF. DNA of the CDR3: TGTGCCAGCAGCTTACCTAGCGGGAATGAGCAGTTCTTC.

This rearrangement joins TRBV28 to TRBJ2-3; D possibly corresponds to TRBD1 (6 bases). The CDR3 covers 15 residues. Trimming cost V 1 base and J 5 bases, with 13 bases left between them. In germline, CDR1 is MDHEN, CDR2 SYDVKM. The CDR3: CASSLLDQGRDTQYF. The CDR3 DNA is TGTGCCAGCAGTTTATTAGATCAGGGGAGAGATACGCAGTATTTT. Full variable domain (remainder filled in from reference TRBV28 and TRBJ2-3): DVKVTQSSRYLVKRTGEKVFLECVQDMDHENMFWYRQDPGLGLRLIYFSYDVKMKEKGDIPEGYSVSREKKERFSLILESASTNQTSMYLCASSLLDQGRDTQYFGPGTRLTVL.

V is TRBV6-5 and J is TRBJ2-1, with 7 bases lining up with TRBD1. V lost 3 bases to trimming and J lost 6 bases; unmatched junction nucleotides: 2. Germline assignment: CDR1 MNHEY and CDR2 SVGAGI. This CDR3 is 13 amino acids long. The CDR3 sequence: CASSYAGGNEQFF. Here the CDR3 DNA reads TGTGCCAGCAGTTATGCAGGGGGCAATGAGCAGTTCTTC.

The rearrangement links TRBV30 to TRBJ2-2, with TRBD2 identical over 8 bases. CDR3 length: 15 residues. The J segment lost 5 bases and the V segment lost 1 base, leaving 6 bases of the junction unmatched. From germline, CDR1 is GTSNPN and CDR2 SVGIG (reference sequence). In DNA form, the CDR3 reads TGTGCCTGGAGTGCGAGCGGGAGTTGGACCGGGGAGCTGTTTTTT. Translation gives CAWSASGSWTGELFF.